Listed here is a single T cell receptor (beta chain). As handled by the study authors: Researchers report that nucleated cell counts were estimated from reference gene primer amplification. Only in-frame clones appear in the TCRdb table, and some are missing; sequencing was by immunoSEQ multiplex PCR. V and J calls plus clone size are reproduced from that table; the DNA served to infer D and trimming. The sample lists over 350,000 clones, around nine tenths seen once, with roughly 9.4% in the top ten. The entry originates in a study of blood T cell repertoires in COVID-19. Cohorts were assigned according to the clinical history that participants reported. Two negative PCRs, clearance, or symptom resolution were required of recovered Cohort 3 donors. The CDR3 loop spans 13 amino acids. V lost 5 bases, J lost 10 bases, and 15 bases lay in between.

Sequencing input: PBMCs or T cells enriched from blood (not recorded which). This chain connects TRBV12-3 or TRBV12-4 to TRBJ2-1; D is ambiguous. The origin of this receptor is a woman in her fifties or sixties who had recovered from COVID-19. The CDR3 nucleotides are TGTGCCAGCAGTCTCTTACTATCCCGAGAGCAGTTCTTC. Its translation is CASSLLLSREQFF.